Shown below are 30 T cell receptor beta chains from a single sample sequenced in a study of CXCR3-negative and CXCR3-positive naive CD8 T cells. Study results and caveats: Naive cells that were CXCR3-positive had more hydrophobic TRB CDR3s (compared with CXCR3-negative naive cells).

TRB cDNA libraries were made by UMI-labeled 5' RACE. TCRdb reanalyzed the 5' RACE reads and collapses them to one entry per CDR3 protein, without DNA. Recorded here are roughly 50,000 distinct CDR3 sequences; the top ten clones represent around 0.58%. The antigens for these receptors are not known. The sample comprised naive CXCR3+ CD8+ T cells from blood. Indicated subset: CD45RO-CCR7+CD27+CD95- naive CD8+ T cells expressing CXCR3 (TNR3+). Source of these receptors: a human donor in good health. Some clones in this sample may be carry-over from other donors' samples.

This chain's CDR3 is CASSQVGMVREAGDGYTF. V and J are TRBV14 and TRBJ1-2. Looked up from germline, CDR1 is SGHDN and CDR2 is FVKESK. The CDR3 runs to 18 residues.

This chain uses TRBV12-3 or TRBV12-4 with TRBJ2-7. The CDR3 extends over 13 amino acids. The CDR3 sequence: CASSISAFYEQYF.

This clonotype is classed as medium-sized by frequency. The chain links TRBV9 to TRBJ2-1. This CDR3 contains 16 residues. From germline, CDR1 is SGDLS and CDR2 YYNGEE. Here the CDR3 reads CASSVGYSGLYNEQFF.

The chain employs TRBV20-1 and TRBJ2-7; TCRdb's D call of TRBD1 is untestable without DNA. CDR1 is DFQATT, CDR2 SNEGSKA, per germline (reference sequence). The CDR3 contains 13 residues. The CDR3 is CSARPHSSYEQYF.

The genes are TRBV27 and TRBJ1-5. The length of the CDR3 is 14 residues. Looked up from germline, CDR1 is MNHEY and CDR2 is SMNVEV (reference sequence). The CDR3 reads CASSRGAGNQPQHF.

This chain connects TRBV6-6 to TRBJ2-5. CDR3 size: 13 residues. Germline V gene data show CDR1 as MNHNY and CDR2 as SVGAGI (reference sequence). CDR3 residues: CASSSGYQETQYF.

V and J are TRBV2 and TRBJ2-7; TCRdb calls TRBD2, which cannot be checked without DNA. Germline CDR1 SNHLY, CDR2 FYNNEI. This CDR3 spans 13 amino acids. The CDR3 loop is CASIMSSSIEQYF.

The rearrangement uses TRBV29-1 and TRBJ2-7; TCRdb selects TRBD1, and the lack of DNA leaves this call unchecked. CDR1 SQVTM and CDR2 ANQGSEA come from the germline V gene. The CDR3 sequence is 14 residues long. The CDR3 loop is CSVEAPDSTYEQYF.

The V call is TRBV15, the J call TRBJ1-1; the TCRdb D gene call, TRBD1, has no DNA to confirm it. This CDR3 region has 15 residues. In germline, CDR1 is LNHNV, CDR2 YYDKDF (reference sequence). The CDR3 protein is CATSRADRGYTEAFF.

The CDR3 protein is CASSPGLETTDTQYF. The gene calls are TRBV13 and TRBJ2-3. The germline CDR1 and CDR2 sequences are PRHDT and FYEKMQ (reference sequence). This CDR3 is built from 15 residues.

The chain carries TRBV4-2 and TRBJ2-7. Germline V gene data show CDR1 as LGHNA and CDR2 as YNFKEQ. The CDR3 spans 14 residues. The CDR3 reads CASSPRSSSYEQYF.

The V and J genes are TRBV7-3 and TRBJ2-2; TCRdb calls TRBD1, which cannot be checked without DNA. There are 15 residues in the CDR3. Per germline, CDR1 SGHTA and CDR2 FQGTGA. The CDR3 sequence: CASSLTGGLTGELFF. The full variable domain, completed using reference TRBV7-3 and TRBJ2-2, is GAGVSQTPSNKVTEKGKYVELRCDPISGHTALYWYRQSLGQGPEFLIYFQGTGAADDSGLPNDRFFAVRPEGSVSTLKIQRTERGDSAVYLCASSLTGGLTGELFFGEGSRLTVL.

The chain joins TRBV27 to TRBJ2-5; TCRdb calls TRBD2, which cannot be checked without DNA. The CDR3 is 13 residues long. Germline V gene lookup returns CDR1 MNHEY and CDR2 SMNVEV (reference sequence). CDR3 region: CASSGRLGETQYF.

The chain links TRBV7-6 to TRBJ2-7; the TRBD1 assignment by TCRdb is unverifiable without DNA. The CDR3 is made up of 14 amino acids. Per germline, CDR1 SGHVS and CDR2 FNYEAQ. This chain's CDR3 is CASSTLTGSVEQYF.

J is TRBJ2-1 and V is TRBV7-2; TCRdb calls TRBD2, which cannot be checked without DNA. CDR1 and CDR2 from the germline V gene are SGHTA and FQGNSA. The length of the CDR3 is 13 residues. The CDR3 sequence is CASSLGTYNEQFF.

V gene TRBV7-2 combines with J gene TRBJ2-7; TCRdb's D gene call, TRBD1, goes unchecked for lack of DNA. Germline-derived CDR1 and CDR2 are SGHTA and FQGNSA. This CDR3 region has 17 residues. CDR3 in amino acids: CASSLAPGTFYSYEQYF.

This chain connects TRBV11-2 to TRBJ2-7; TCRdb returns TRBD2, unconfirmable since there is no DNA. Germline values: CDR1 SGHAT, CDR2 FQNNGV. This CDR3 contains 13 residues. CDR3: CASSWGRIYEQYF. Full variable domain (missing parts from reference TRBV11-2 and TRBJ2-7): EAGVAQSPRYKIIEKRQSVAFWCNPISGHATLYWYQQILGQGPKLLIQFQNNGVVDDSQLPKDRFSAERLKGVDSTLKIQPAKLEDSAVYLCASSWGRIYEQYFGPGTRLTVT.

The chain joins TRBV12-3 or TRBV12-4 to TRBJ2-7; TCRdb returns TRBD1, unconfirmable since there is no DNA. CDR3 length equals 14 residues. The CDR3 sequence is CASIDPPWRGEQYF.

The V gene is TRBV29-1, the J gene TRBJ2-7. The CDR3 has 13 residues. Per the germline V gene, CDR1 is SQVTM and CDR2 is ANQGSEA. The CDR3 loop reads CSAIRSGTYEQYF.

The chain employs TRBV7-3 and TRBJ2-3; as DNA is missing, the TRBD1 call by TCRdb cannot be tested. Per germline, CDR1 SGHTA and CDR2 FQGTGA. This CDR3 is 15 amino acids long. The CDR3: CASSPLGSGTDTQYF.

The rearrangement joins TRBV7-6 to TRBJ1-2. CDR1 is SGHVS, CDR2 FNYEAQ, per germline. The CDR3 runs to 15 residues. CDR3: CASSLEVSSNYGYTF.

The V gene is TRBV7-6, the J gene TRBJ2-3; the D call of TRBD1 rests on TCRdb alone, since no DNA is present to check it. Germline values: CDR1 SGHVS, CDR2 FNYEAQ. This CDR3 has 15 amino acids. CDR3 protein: CASSPGGTGLDTQYF.

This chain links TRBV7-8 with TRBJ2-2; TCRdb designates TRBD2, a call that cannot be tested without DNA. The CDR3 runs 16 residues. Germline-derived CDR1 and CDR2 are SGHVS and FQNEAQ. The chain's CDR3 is CASSPWSGGATGELFF.

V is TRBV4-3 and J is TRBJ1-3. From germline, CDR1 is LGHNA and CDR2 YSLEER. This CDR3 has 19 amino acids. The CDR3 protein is CASSQDRVRSGLVGNTIYF.

CDR3 region: CASSYFGQGGLLSPETQYF. The chain uses TRBV6-2 or TRBV6-3 and TRBJ2-5; TCRdb designates TRBD1, a call that cannot be tested without DNA. CDR1 and CDR2 (germline): MNHEY, SVGEGT. The CDR3 is 19 residues long.

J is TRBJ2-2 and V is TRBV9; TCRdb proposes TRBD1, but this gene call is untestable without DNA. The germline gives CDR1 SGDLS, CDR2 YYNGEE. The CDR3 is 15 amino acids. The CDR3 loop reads CASSVSRGSAGELFF.

CDR3 amino acids: CASSLDATNYGYTF. The V call is TRBV11-2, the J call TRBJ1-2. Germline V gene sequence: CDR1 SGHAT, CDR2 FQNNGV. This CDR3 is built from 14 residues. Together with reference TRBV11-2 and TRBJ1-2, the CDR3 gives the full variable domain: EAGVAQSPRYKIIEKRQSVAFWCNPISGHATLYWYQQILGQGPKLLIQFQNNGVVDDSQLPKDRFSAERLKGVDSTLKIQPAKLEDSAVYLCASSLDATNYGYTFGSGTRLTVV.

The CDR3 protein is CASSPGTSSYNEQFF. This chain links TRBV28 with TRBJ2-1; TCRdb designates TRBD2, a call that cannot be tested without DNA. The CDR3 is made up of 15 amino acids. The germline gives CDR1 MDHEN, CDR2 SYDVKM.

Here the CDR3 reads CASSYGGQPQHF. This chain links TRBV6-6 with TRBJ1-5. The CDR3 has 12 residues. Germline assignment: CDR1 MNHNY and CDR2 SVGAGI (reference sequence).

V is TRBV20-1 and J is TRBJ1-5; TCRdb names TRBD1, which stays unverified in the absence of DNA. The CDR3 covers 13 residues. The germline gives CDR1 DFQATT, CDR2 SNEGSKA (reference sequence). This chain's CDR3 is CSGFEVGVQPQHF.